The 23 T cell receptor beta chains below were found in one sample sequenced in a study of T cells in localized non-small cell lung cancer. Sequencing was performed with immunoSEQ multiplex PCR; in TCRdb, only in-frame clones are kept and a portion is missing. Of 35,000 to 45,000 clones in the sample, almost 85% are singletons; the top ten hold roughly 17%. The material was peripheral blood, obtained before any cancer treatment. Every receptor here comes from a male donor aged 60 or older with stage III squamous cell lung carcinoma.

This clone occurred a few times. V usage is TRBV6-1 and J usage is TRBJ1-2; tentative D call: TRBD1 (5 bases). The V end lost 0 bases, the J end lost 8 bases, and 10 bases lay between the germline ends. CDR1 and CDR2 (germline): MNHNS, SASEGT. This CDR3 has 13 residues. The CDR3 loop is CASSEARGGGYTF. DNA for the CDR3: TGTGCCAGCAGTGAAGCAAGGGGTGGGGGCTACACCTTC.

This clone is judged medium-sized. The chain employs TRBV7-6 and TRBJ1-2; 7 bases line up with TRBD1. The CDR3 has 14 amino acids. J gave up 4 bases and V 1 base, and 3 bases lay outside the gene matches. Germline V gene data show CDR1 as SGHVS and CDR2 as FNYEAQ. CDR3 residues: CASSLGGGSYGYTF. In DNA, the CDR3 is TGTGCCAGCAGCTTAGGAGGGGGCTCCTATGGCTACACCTTC.

This clone was seen a few times. The chain has TRBV7-2 and TRBJ2-4; 10 bases fit TRBD1. J lost 0 bases, V lost 5 bases, and 13 bases had no gene match. CDR1 and CDR2 (germline): SGHTA, FQGNSA. CDR3 size: 19 residues. The DNA of the CDR3 is TGTGCCAGCAGCCCCCGAACCGGGACAGGGGAATTAGCCAAAAACATTCAGTACTTC. The encoded protein is CASSPRTGTGELAKNIQYF.

The chain combines TRBV4-1 with TRBJ1-5; no definite D call. Trimming removed 1 base from V and 0 bases from J, with 7 bases in between. The CDR3 has 15 residues. Germline V gives CDR1 MGHRA, CDR2 YSYEKL. The CDR3 DNA reads TGCGCCAGCAGCCAAGCAGCGATTAGCAATCAGCCCCAGCATTTT. The encoded protein is CASSQAAISNQPQHF.

About this clone: The conserved phenylalanine or tryptophan normally closing the CDR3 is absent here, so this likely arose from a read error. The limits of the CDR3 on the DNA are not certain, so only TCRdb's listed CDR3 is given. The chain uses TRBV2 and TRBJ1-2. Germline V gene sequence: CDR1 SNHLY, CDR2 FYNNEI. The CDR3 is 13 residues long, ends included. CDR3 region: CASSPTSALIRFV.

The CDR3 DNA follows: TGCGCCAGCAGTGCACTAGCGGGGTATAGCTCCTACAATGAGCAGTTCTTC. Translated: CASSALAGYSSYNEQFF. The chain carries TRBV10-1 and TRBJ2-1; TRBD2 matches 10 bases. With V trimmed by 4 bases and J by 0 bases, 6 bases remained unmatched. Germline V gene sequence: CDR1 WNHNN, CDR2 SYGVQD (reference sequence). This CDR3 region has 17 residues.

V is TRBV2 and J is TRBJ1-3; D possibly corresponds to TRBD1 (5 bases). Trimming left V 6 bases short and J 1 base short, with 13 bases between. This CDR3 has 15 amino acids. The germline V gene has CDR1 SNHLY and CDR2 FYNNEI. The CDR3 nucleotides read TGTGCCAGCAGCTCGATGGGGCTATCTGGAAACACCATATATTTT. This translates into CASSSMGLSGNTIYF.

The genes are TRBV30 and TRBJ2-7, with D tentatively TRBD1 or TRBD2 (5 bases each). The CDR3 has 16 amino acids. CDR1 is GTSNPN and CDR2 is SVGIG in the germline V gene (reference sequence). Trimming cost V 0 bases and J 1 base, with 16 bases left between them. The CDR3 loop is CAWSVRSSGLSYEQYF. The CDR3 DNA follows: TGTGCCTGGAGTGTAAGGTCGTCGGGGCTATCCTACGAGCAGTACTTC.

J is TRBJ2-1 and V is TRBV7-6; perhaps TRBD2 as D (5 bases). CDR3 size: 15 residues. Germline CDR1 and CDR2: SGHVS and FNYEAQ. V gave up 4 bases and J gave up 7 bases, with 17 bases separating them. The CDR3 region has the DNA TGTGCCAGCAGCTACCCCGGACTCTACGAGAATGAGCAGTTCTTC. It encodes CASSYPGLYENEQFF.

The genes are TRBV30 and TRBJ1-6; D is undetermined. Trimming cost V 3 bases and J 8 bases, with 8 bases left between them. Germline CDR1 reads GTSNPN; CDR2 reads SVGIG (reference sequence). This CDR3 region has 12 residues. The CDR3 loop reads CAWSVRDSPLHF. DNA of the CDR3: TGTGCCTGGAGCGTAAGGGATTCACCCCTCCACTTT.

The gene calls are TRBV15 and TRBJ2-1; a weak D match, TRBD1 (6 bases). Trimming pared 2 bases from V and 5 bases from J, leaving 13 bases between. This CDR3 is built from 15 residues. In germline, CDR1 is LNHNV, CDR2 YYDKDF (reference sequence). The CDR3 here is CATSRPLDSNNEQFF. The CDR3 DNA follows: TGTGCCACCAGCAGACCCTTGGACAGCAACAATGAGCAGTTCTTC.

This rearrangement joins TRBV5-4 to TRBJ2-6; D gene uncertain. Deletions cut 2 bases from V and 2 bases from J, with 8 bases between. The CDR3 has 15 amino acids. The V gene's germline CDR1 is SGHNT and CDR2 YYREEE (reference sequence). CDR3 DNA sequence: TGTGCCAGCAGCTTTCGCGATCCTGGGGCCAACGTCCTGACTTTC. Its protein is CASSFRDPGANVLTF.

The genes are TRBV7-6 and TRBJ2-2; D gene uncertain. Trimming removed 8 bases at V and 4 bases at J, with 8 bases between. The germline CDR1 and CDR2 sequences are SGHVS and FNYEAQ. The CDR3 spans 12 residues. The CDR3 region has the DNA TGTGCCAGCTCGTCCCGCACCGGGGAGCTGTTTTTT. It codes for CASSSRTGELFF.

This clone is classed as medium-sized. The chain carries TRBV10-1 and TRBJ1-1, with no clear D. The CDR3 length is 16 residues. Germline V gives CDR1 WNHNN, CDR2 SYGVQD (reference sequence). V lost 5 bases to trimming and J lost 3 bases, with 19 bases between them. CDR3 protein: CASSPVNSALDTEAFF. CDR3 sequence (DNA): TGCGCCAGCAGTCCGGTGAATTCTGCTTTGGACACTGAAGCTTTCTTT.

The sample holds one count of this clone. The chain uses TRBV19 and TRBJ2-7; D is unclear. The CDR3 totals 15 residues. Germline V gene lookup returns CDR1 LNHDA and CDR2 SQIVND (reference sequence). V lost 0 bases and J 1 base, leaving 10 bases between the germline ends. In DNA form, the CDR3 reads TGTGCCAGTAGTATAGATTCGCAGGTATCCTACGAGCAGTACTTC. It encodes CASSIDSQVSYEQYF.

V and J are TRBV19 and TRBJ1-5, with 9 bases that match TRBD1. This CDR3 contains 16 residues. CDR1 LNHDA and CDR2 SQIVND come from the germline V gene (reference sequence). V gave up 5 bases and J gave up 2 bases; unmatched junction bases: 7. DNA of the CDR3: TGTGCCAGTAGTGCCCCGGACAGGGGTCGCAATCAGCCCCAGCATTTT. Encoded protein: CASSAPDRGRNQPQHF.

The rearrangement joins TRBV19 to TRBJ2-3; D is undetermined. The V gene's germline CDR1 is LNHDA and CDR2 SQIVND (reference sequence). Trimming pared 1 base from V and 2 bases from J, leaving 13 bases between. The CDR3 totals 16 residues. CDR3: CASSIARARFTDTQYF. As DNA, the CDR3 is TGTGCCAGTAGTATAGCCCGGGCGCGGTTCACAGATACGCAGTATTTT.

V usage is TRBV7-9 and J usage is TRBJ1-5; perhaps TRBD1 as D (6 bases). V shed 5 bases and J shed 6 bases, with 11 bases lying between them. The CDR3 is 13 residues long. The germline CDR1 and CDR2 sequences are SEHNR and FQNEAQ (reference sequence). CDR3 region: CASSVTGIQPQHF. For the CDR3, the DNA is TGTGCCAGCAGCGTAACAGGGATTCAGCCCCAGCATTTT.

This chain links TRBV11-2 with TRBJ1-3; the D gene is possibly TRBD1 (5 bases). Germline CDR1 and CDR2: SGHAT and FQNNGV. CDR3 length equals 16 residues. Trimming left V 1 base short and J 0 bases short, with 10 bases between. The CDR3 spells CASSLGVGTSGNTIYF. CDR3 DNA sequence: TGTGCCAGCAGCTTAGGCGTGGGGACCTCTGGAAACACCATATATTTT.

This sequence joins TRBV7-9 and TRBJ1-5; 8 nucleotides agree with TRBD1. CDR3 length: 16 residues. CDR1 is SEHNR and CDR2 is FQNEAQ in the germline V gene (reference sequence). The ends lost 4 bases at V and 1 base at J; junction bases unmatched: 6. In DNA, the CDR3 is TGTGCCAGCAGCTCCGACCGACAGGGGAGCAATCAGCCCCAGCATTTT. It is translated as CASSSDRQGSNQPQHF. The full variable domain, rest sourced from reference TRBV7-9 and TRBJ1-5, is DTGVSQNPRHKITKRGQNVTFRCDPISEHNRLYWYRQTLGQGPEFLTYFQNEAQLEKSRLLSDRFSAERPKGSFSTLEIQRTEQGDSAMYLCASSSDRQGSNQPQHFGDGTRLSIL.

The rearrangement joins TRBV11-2 to TRBJ1-3; unclear D gene. The V end was cut by 2 bases, the J end by 4 bases, with 3 bases between. Germline values: CDR1 SGHAT, CDR2 FQNNGV. There are 12 residues in the CDR3. The CDR3 protein is CASSLTGNTIYF. For the CDR3, the DNA is TGTGCCAGCAGCTTAACAGGAAACACCATATATTTT.

The chain joins TRBV19 to TRBJ2-1; TRBD2 might be the D (7 bases). Germline V CDR1 and CDR2: LNHDA, SQIVND (reference sequence). The CDR3 runs to 16 residues. The V end was cut by 0 bases, the J end by 2 bases, with 11 bases between. DNA for the CDR3: TGTGCCAGTAGTATAGATCGGGGGGCCCCCTACAATGAGCAGTTCTTC. Translating it yields CASSIDRGAPYNEQFF.

The V and J genes are TRBV5-6 and TRBJ2-1, with 10 bases matching TRBD2. The CDR3 consists of 17 residues. V lost 1 base and J lost 2; bases outside the gene matches: 6. Per the germline V gene, CDR1 is SGHDT and CDR2 is YYEEEE. The CDR3 sequence: CASSLRAGGVPYNEQFF. Here the CDR3 DNA reads TGTGCCAGCAGCTTGAGAGCGGGGGGGGTTCCCTACAATGAGCAGTTCTTC.